These 13 T cell receptor delta chains came from one sample sequenced in a study of γδ T cells in repeated Plasmodium falciparum infection. Vgamma9/Vdelta2+ and Vdelta2-negative gammadelta T cells were flow-sorted from PBMC for bulk sequencing. TCRdb applied CATT to the multiplex PCR reads for clone calling. The sample gives tens of thousands of delta-chain clones, approximately 1.5% of which show up once; approximately 16% is in the top ten. Source material: gamma-delta T cells from blood. These receptors all come from a pool of human donors (malaria-infected and uninfected, not separated).

This clone was seen a handful of times. TCRdb records a much larger clone's protein for this DNA, with a difference at residue 10 that likely arises from a read error; the protein given is the translation of the DNA. The genes are TRDV1 and TRDJ1; 10 bases line up with TRDD3. The length of the CDR3 is 22 residues. V gave up 4 bases and J gave up 0 bases; unmatched junction bases: 23. CDR1 is TSWWSYY, CDR2 QGS, per germline. CDR3: CALGVIRPGRGLGDTDTDKLIF. CDR3 nucleotides: TGTGCTCTTGGGGTCATACGTCCCGGCCGGGGCTTGGGGGATACTGACACCGATAAACTCATCTTT.

This clone has a handful of counts. The protein TCRdb gives is from a much larger clone and does not agree with this DNA's translation at residue 10, likely a read error; the protein shown here comes from the DNA. The rearrangement joins TRDV1 to TRDJ1, with 7 bases lining up with TRDD3. This CDR3 is 21 amino acids long. From germline, CDR1 is TSWWSYY and CDR2 QGS. The CDR3 DNA follows: TGTGCTCTTGGGGACCCAGAGCTTTCCTGCCCTACTGGGGAAGAGACCGGTAAACTCATCTTT. Translated: CALGDPELSCPTGEETGKLIF.

In the case of this clone: TCRdb's listed protein matches a much larger clone and diverges from this DNA's translation at residue 13, likely through a read error; the protein shown comes from the DNA. The rearrangement joins TRDV1 to TRDJ1, with 7 bases matching TRDD3. CDR1 is TSWWSYY, CDR2 QGS, per germline. The CDR3 extends over 16 amino acids. The CDR3 DNA sequence: TGTGCTCTTGGGGAACTCCCCGGGGGATCCCCCGATAGACTCATCTTT. Amino acids: CALGELPGGSPDRLIF.

The table lists this clone with many counts. The mismatch at residue 14 between this DNA's translation and the TCRdb protein of a much larger clone likely reflects a read error; the protein shown is translated from the DNA. The CDR3 is CALGDLTGGPAPDRLIF. The CDR3 bases are TGTGCTCTTGGGGATCTCACAGGGGGCCCTGCACCCGATAGACTCATCTTT. The genes are TRDV1 and TRDJ1; D possibly corresponds to TRDD3 (5 bases). This CDR3 is built from 17 residues. Per the germline V gene, CDR1 is TSWWSYY and CDR2 is QGS.

This clone came up a few times. TCRdb's protein, taken from a much larger clone, differs from this DNA's translation at residue 10, likely owing to a read error; the protein displayed comes from the DNA. The gene calls are TRDV1 and TRDJ1, with D possibly TRDD3 on 8 matching bases. TCRdb gives no J gene; it was assigned here by matching the DNA to germline. The germline V and J ends were trimmed by 0 bases and 8 bases, with 52 bases remaining between them. The CDR3 sequence is 27 residues long. CDR1 and CDR2 from the germline V gene are TSWWSYY and QGS. The CDR3 DNA is TGTGCTCTTGGGGAACTCCACCCTTTAGGGTTCCTACCTTACTGGGGGTCCCCTTCCTTTCACATCGGGAAACTCATCTTT. It yields the protein CALGELHPLGFLPYWGSPSFHIGKLIF.

In its sample, this clone was seen many times. A far larger clone lies a single base away; this is likely a read error. This CDR3 is also generated by other DNA sequences in the sample. The chain uses TRDV1 and TRDJ1, with a weak D call TRDD3 (10 bases). The CDR3 runs 25 residues. The V and J ends lost 9 bases and 0 bases respectively, with 47 bases between them. Germline values: CDR1 TSWWSYY, CDR2 QGS. CDR3 sequence (DNA): TGTGCTCTCTTACCCAAACCGACCTTCCTACCTCTTCTAATTGTACTGGGGGATTACACCGATAAACTCATCTTT. As protein: CALLPKPTFLPLLIVLGDYTDKLIF.

There are many counts of this clone. The TCRdb protein comes from a much larger clone and disagrees with this DNA's translation at residue 11, likely due to a read error; the protein given here is derived from the DNA. V is TRDV1 and J is TRDJ1, with D possibly matching TRDD2 (7 bases). TCRdb carries no J gene annotation; the J gene was assigned here by matching the DNA with germline. The CDR3 totals 19 residues. CDR1 and CDR2 (germline): TSWWSYY, QGS. V was trimmed by 4 bases and J by 6 bases, leaving 30 bases between them. The CDR3 DNA reads as TGTGCTCTTGGGGGGTCGCTTTCCTACCCACATAAGATACGGTATAAACTCATCTTT. It is translated as CALGGSLSYPHKIRYKLIF.

In this sample, this clone turned up many times. The chain uses TRDV2 and TRDJ1; 11 bases agree with TRDD3. Germline V gene data show CDR1 as GEAIGNYY and CDR2 as EKD. V trimming: 1 base; J trimming: 3 bases; junction bases outside the gene matches: 3. The CDR3 covers 15 residues. This chain's CDR3 is CACDTLGDIADKLIF. The CDR3 DNA sequence: TGTGCCTGTGACACACTGGGGGATATAGCCGATAAACTCATCTTT.

This clone is judged medium-sized. The chain joins TRDV1 to TRDJ1; TRDD3 matches at 7 bases. J gave up 0 bases and V 2 bases, and 24 bases lay outside the gene matches. The CDR3 is made up of 22 amino acids. Germline CDR1 and CDR2: TSWWSYY and QGS. CDR3 nucleotide sequence: TGTGCTCTTGGGGAAAGCGGCTTCCCACCGACTAGGGGGATTTCGTACACCGATAAACTCATCTTT. Translation gives CALGESGFPPTRGISYTDKLIF.

This clone has more than one count but fewer than ten. The protein held in TCRdb is that of a much larger clone and does not match this DNA's translation at residue 9, likely because of a read error; the protein shown is translated from the DNA. The gene calls are TRDV1 and TRDJ1; 10 nucleotides align to TRDD3. Here the J gene was assigned by germline matching of the DNA, as TCRdb has none. Trimming took 4 bases from V and 2 from J; bases not matched to a gene: 22. There are 21 residues in the CDR3. Germline CDR1 and CDR2: TSWWSYY and QGS. DNA for the CDR3: TGTGCTCTTGGGGCCCATTCCTACGCTGGTGGGGGATACTCAGAAACCGATAAACTCATCTTT. Protein product: CALGAHSYAGGGYSETDKLIF.

This clone was seen a handful of times. With only one base between it and a far larger clone, this is likely a read error. The same CDR3 also results from other DNA sequences found in this sample. The gene calls are TRDV1 and TRDJ1, with a tentative D call TRDD2 (5 bases). Here the J gene came from matching the DNA to germline, since TCRdb omits it. V lost 0 bases, J lost 3 bases, and 26 bases lay in between. CDR1 is TSWWSYY, CDR2 QGS, per germline. This CDR3 has 20 residues. CDR3 sequence (DNA): TGTGCTCTTGGGGAACTAGGGCCCTACGGCAATGGCCACCAAGCCGATAAACTCATCTTT. Its protein is CALGELGPYGNGHQADKLIF.

About this clone: TCRdb records a much larger clone's protein for this DNA, with a difference at residue 13 that likely arises from a read error; the protein given is the translation of the DNA. The chain combines TRDV3 with TRDJ1; possibly TRDD2 or TRDD3 for D (5 bases each). CDR3 length equals 23 residues. Germline values: CDR1 TVYSNPD, CDR2 GDNSRS (reference sequence). V was trimmed by 0 bases and J by 0 bases, leaving 38 bases between them. CDR3 amino acids: CAFRGVRSGLQGVGLLYTDKLIF. The DNA of the CDR3 is TGTGCCTTTAGAGGGGTTAGGTCGGGCCTACAGGGTGTGGGATTACTGTACACCGATAAACTCATCTTT.

This clone was seen repeatedly, ten times or more. A far larger clone is one base from this, pointing to a likely read error. Different DNA sequences within this sample yield the same CDR3. The CDR3 protein is CALGELSHGFLREPYWGIRRAYTDKLIF. DNA of the CDR3: TGTGCCCTTGGGGAACTTAGTCATGGGTTCCTAAGGGAGCCGTACTGGGGGATACGTAGGGCGTACACCGATAAACTCATCTTT. The chain combines TRDV1 with TRDJ1; 13 positions match TRDD3. CDR1 is TSWWSYY, CDR2 QGS, per germline. The CDR3 contains 28 residues.